The 20 T cell receptor beta chains below come from one sample, sequenced in a study of tumor and adjacent non-tumor tissue in lung cancer. No cell sorting was done before RNA was extracted from the tissue. A modified ARM-PCR protocol with three rounds of nested PCR amplified TCRbeta. TCRdb redid the calling of the multiplex PCR reads with MiXCR, one entry per CDR3 protein. The sample yields about 70,000 distinct CDR3 sequences, 73% seen once. Sequences were obtained from lung tumor tissue. These receptors came from a man between 60 and 75 years old with non-small cell lung cancer.

This clonotype appeared a few times. The V gene is TRBV13, the J gene TRBJ1-2; D is unclear. CDR3 size: 15 residues. V gave up 0 bases and J gave up 3 bases, with 11 bases separating them. The germline V gene has CDR1 PRHDT and CDR2 FYEKMQ (reference sequence). CDR3 sequence (DNA): TGTGCCAGCAGCTTAGGACAAGGCCCTGACTATGGCTACACCTTC. Protein product: CASSLGQGPDYGYTF.

A note on this clonotype: The CDR3 carries no conserved terminal phenylalanine or tryptophan, so it likely arises from a read error. The chain carries TRBV11-3 and TRBJ2-1; D is perhaps TRBD1 (6 bases). Between the trimmed V and J ends, which lost 7 bases and 9 bases, there was a span of 19 bases. Germline V gene lookup returns CDR1 SGHNT and CDR2 YENEEA. CDR3 length equals 14 residues. The CDR3 DNA reads TGTGCCAGCAACCTCGGTGGCGAAGGGGGTGAGCAGTTCTAC. As protein: CASNLGGEGGEQFY.

With regard to this clonotype: The junction departs from germline at one end; a sequencing error may be responsible. CDR3 loop: CASSSVSEVFF. The CDR3 bases are TGTGCCAGTAGCTCCGTTAGTGAAGTTTTCTTT. This chain links TRBV12-3 or TRBV12-4 with TRBJ1-1; D gene ambiguous. CDR3 length equals 11 residues.

This clonotype was seen only once. Germline and junction disagree at one end, which may indicate a read error. The rearrangement links TRBV10-2 to TRBJ2-7; D gene ambiguous. This CDR3 is built from 14 residues. Germline V gene data show CDR1 as WSHSY and CDR2 as SAAADI. The CDR3 DNA sequence: TGCACCAGCAGTGACGTAGGGAACCCCTACGAGCAGTGTTTC. This sequence encodes CTSSDVGNPYEQCF.

Worth noting for this clonotype: The conserved phenylalanine or tryptophan normally closing the CDR3 is absent here, so this likely arose from a read error. This sequence joins TRBV6-1 and TRBJ2-1; D unclear. Germline V CDR1 and CDR2: MNHNS, SASEGT. V lost 0 bases to trimming and J lost 4 bases, with 10 bases between them. The CDR3 is 15 amino acids. The CDR3 reads CASSEAASPYNEQFL. Here the CDR3 DNA reads TGTGCCAGCAGTGAAGCGGCGTCTCCATACAATGAGCAGTTCCTC.

For this clonotype: A much bigger clone sits one base away, suggesting this may be a read error. J is TRBJ1-1 and V is TRBV11-3; the D is unclear. The CDR3 has 13 amino acids. The V gene lost 1 base and the J gene lost 8 bases, with 11 bases spanning the gap. In germline, CDR1 is SGHNT, CDR2 YENEEA. Here the CDR3 DNA reads TGTGCCAGCAGCTTAGGGGAGAACAAAGAAGCTTTCTTT. Amino acids: CASSLGENKEAFF.

Concerning this clonotype itself: Compared with germline, one end of the junction differs, possibly owing to a read error. The chain carries TRBV20-1 and TRBJ2-7; TRBD1 agrees at 8 bases. Germline V gene sequence: CDR1 DFQATT, CDR2 SNEGSKA (reference sequence). The length of the CDR3 is 12 residues. CDR3 residues: CSARDRPDEQCF. The CDR3 DNA sequence: TGTAGTGCGAGGGACAGGCCCGACGAGCAGTGCTTC.

As to this clonotype: Germline and junction disagree at one end, which may indicate a read error. V and J are TRBV29-1 and TRBJ2-7; TRBD2 aligns across 7 bases. Germline V gene sequence: CDR1 SQVTM, CDR2 ANQGSEA. CDR3 length equals 13 residues. CDR3 protein: CSVAGGRMYEQYF. The CDR3 coding sequence is TGCAGCGTTGCCGGGGGGAGGATGTACGAACAGTACTTC.

On this clonotype: The junction differs from germline at one of its ends, possibly a read error. The V call is TRBV5-1, the J call TRBJ2-1; tentatively, D is TRBD2 (6 bases). Germline lookup yields CDR1 SGHRS and CDR2 YFSETQ. This CDR3 contains 16 residues. CDR3 nucleotides: TGCGCCAGCAGCTTGACAGAGGTCCGGGGGAGTAATGACCAGTTCTTC. It translates to CASSLTEVRGSNDQFF.

On this clonotype itself: Here the CDR3 omits its conserved ending phenylalanine or tryptophan, so a read error is the likely source. The chain carries TRBV5-6 and TRBJ1-5; D call uncertain. CDR3 size: 16 residues. In germline, CDR1 is SGHDT, CDR2 YYEEEE. CDR3 residues: CASSLGGFSGHQPQHS. The CDR3 DNA is TGTGCCAGCAGCTTGGGAGGCTTTTCGGGTCATCAGCCACAGCATTCT.

The V call is TRBV5-6, the J call TRBJ2-7, with a possible D match to TRBD1 (5 bases). The assigned J gene may be wrong: the sequence end matches TRBJ2-1 better. Germline CDR1 is SGHDT and CDR2 is YYEEEE. The CDR3 covers 19 residues. CDR3 residues: CASSRYTGVPRPNLYEQFF. For the CDR3, the DNA is TGTGCCAGCAGCCGTTATACAGGAGTCCCTCGGCCCAACCTCTACGAGCAGTTCTTC.

Sample share makes this clonotype medium-sized. Here the CDR3 reads CSARALRTGDYEQYF. For the CDR3, the DNA is TGCAGTGCTAGAGCCCTCCGGACAGGGGATTACGAGCAGTACTTC. The gene calls are TRBV20-1 and TRBJ2-7; 9 nucleotides line up with TRBD1. V gave up 1 base and J gave up 4 bases; unmatched junction bases: 8. The CDR3 has 15 residues. Germline loops: CDR1 DFQATT, CDR2 SNEGSKA (reference sequence).

Concerning this clonotype: Mismatch with germline at one junction end may stem from a read error. The CDR3 reads CASRVCDRDFYEQYF. CDR3 sequence (DNA): TGTGCCAGCAGGGTTTGTGACAGGGATTTTTACGAGCAATACTTC. The chain carries TRBV6-1 and TRBJ2-7; 7 bases fit TRBD1. Germline-derived CDR1 and CDR2 are MNHNS and SASEGT. This CDR3 is 15 amino acids long.

Regarding this clonotype: A read error may account for a junction end that differs from germline. The CDR3: CASSYTSGAGKLFF. The CDR3 coding sequence is TGTGCCAGCAGCTATACTAGTGGCGCCGGGAAGCTGTTCTTT. V usage is TRBV11-1 and J usage is TRBJ2-2, with D tentatively TRBD2 (5 bases). There are 14 residues in the CDR3. Per germline, CDR1 SGHAT and CDR2 FQDESV (reference sequence). Filled out from reference TRBV11-1 and TRBJ2-2, the complete variable domain reads EAEVAQSPRYKITEKSQAVAFWCDPISGHATLYWYRQILGQGPELLVQFQDESVVDDSQLPKDRFSAERLKGVDSTLKIQPAELGDSAMYLCASSYTSGAGKLFFGEGSRLTVL.

This clonotype was observed once. This rearrangement joins TRBV10-3 to TRBJ2-7, with TRBD1 matching over 8 bases. There are 16 residues in the CDR3. Per the germline V gene, CDR1 is ENHRY and CDR2 is SYGVKD. V lost 11 bases, J lost 5 bases, and 20 bases stayed unmatched. DNA for the CDR3: TGTGCCTCAGGGGGCTGGGTGGGCCGGTGGGTTCACGAGCAGTACTTC. Encoded protein: CASGGWVGRWVHEQYF.

This clonotype occurred once. At one end, the junction sequence differs from germline, possibly due to a read error. This chain joins TRBV6-1 and TRBJ2-3, with 7 bases identical to TRBD2. CDR3 length equals 16 residues. Germline V gene data show CDR1 as MNHNS and CDR2 as SASEGT. The CDR3 here is CANSSEHGTITDTQYF. For the CDR3, the DNA is TGTGCCAACAGTTCCGAGCACGGGACTATAACAGATACACAGTATTTT.

This chain connects TRBV7-9 to TRBJ2-7; TRBD1 matches 9 bases. V dropped 4 bases and J dropped 3; count of bases not matched to a gene: 7. This CDR3 has 15 amino acids. Germline V gives CDR1 SEHNR, CDR2 FQNEAQ (reference sequence). The CDR3 spells CASSSRWDRDYEQYF. In nucleotides, the CDR3 is TGTGCCAGCAGCTCTAGATGGGACAGGGACTACGAGCAGTACTTC. The full variable domain, its missing parts supplied by reference TRBV7-9 and TRBJ2-7, is DTGVSQNPRHKITKRGQNVTFRCDPISEHNRLYWYRQTLGQGPEFLTYFQNEAQLEKSRLLSDRFSAERPKGSFSTLEIQRTEQGDSAMYLCASSSRWDRDYEQYFGPGTRLTVT.

This clonotype was picked up a small number of times. V usage is TRBV20-1 and J usage is TRBJ2-7, with 11 bases that match TRBD2. The CDR3 totals 14 residues. The J segment lost 5 bases and the V segment lost 6 bases, leaving 9 bases of the junction unmatched. From germline, CDR1 is DFQATT and CDR2 SNEGSKA (reference sequence). CDR3 DNA: TGCAGTGCCAACAAACTAGCGGGAGAAAACGAGCAGTACTTC. Translated, it gives CSANKLAGENEQYF.

Concerning this clonotype itself: This is likely a read error, given that the CDR3 carries no conserved phenylalanine or tryptophan at its end. The DNA is left out, because the CDR3 cannot be placed on it with certainty; the CDR3 is given as TCRdb lists it. This sequence joins TRBV29-1 and TRBJ1-2; the table calls TRBD1, which could not be checked here. The CDR3 is 11 residues long, ends included. Germline CDR1 SQVTM, CDR2 ANQGSEA. The CDR3 reads CSVARGYGYNL.

A word on this clonotype: Because it lacks the conserved phenylalanine or tryptophan at the end, this CDR3 is likely a read error. V and J are TRBV11-1 and TRBJ2-2; tentative D call: TRBD2 (5 bases). Germline loops: CDR1 SGHAT, CDR2 FQDESV (reference sequence). There are 14 residues in the CDR3. CDR3 DNA sequence: TGTGCCAGCAACTATACAAGTGGCACCGGGGAACTGTTTTCT. This translates into CASNYTSGTGELFS.